The rows below give T cell receptor beta chains drawn from one sample of a study of T cells in localized non-small cell lung cancer. Some clones are missing from TCRdb's copy, which holds only in-frame ones; the method was immunoSEQ multiplex PCR. The table shows more than 1,300 clones, with 17% occurring only once. The starting material was normal lung tissue next to the tumor, obtained before any cancer treatment. The receptors originated from a female donor of 60 years or more with stage II lung adenocarcinoma. Both conserved end residues are trimmed from each CDR3. Fields, in order: J gene, V gene, CDR3 protein.

j_call: TRBJ2-3; v_call: TRBV10-2; cdr3_aa: ASSVLGTSGADTQY
j_call: TRBJ2-2; v_call: TRBV9; cdr3_aa: ASSETRNTGELF
j_call: TRBJ2-2; v_call: TRBV5-1; cdr3_aa: ASSSGPGGVGELF
j_call: TRBJ2-4; v_call: TRBV7-2; cdr3_aa: ASSQGQGATKNIQY
j_call: TRBJ2-1; v_call: TRBV9; cdr3_aa: ASSGGTEPYNEQF
j_call: TRBJ1-1; v_call: TRBV28; cdr3_aa: ASIYFAGRGTEAF
j_call: TRBJ2-2; v_call: TRBV9; cdr3_aa: ASSVESSGMYTGELF
j_call: TRBJ2-5; v_call: TRBV9; cdr3_aa: ASTLGGGQQETQY
j_call: TRBJ1-2; v_call: TRBV11-3; cdr3_aa: ASSPWEGQGYGYT
j_call: TRBJ2-5; v_call: TRBV12-5; cdr3_aa: ASGFGETQY
j_call: TRBJ2-7; v_call: TRBV11-3; cdr3_aa: ASSSQAGDSYEQY
j_call: TRBJ2-1; v_call: TRBV9; cdr3_aa: ASSVEYVGEQF
j_call: TRBJ2-1; v_call: TRBV11-3; cdr3_aa: ASSQFGLALGIEQF
j_call: TRBJ2-3; v_call: TRBV6-8; cdr3_aa: ASSGQTGADTQY
j_call: TRBJ2-5; v_call: TRBV9; cdr3_aa: ASSVGQGRETQY
j_call: TRBJ1-4; v_call: TRBV6-8; cdr3_aa: ASSYVLDRQTEKLF
j_call: TRBJ1-5; v_call: TRBV11-3; cdr3_aa: ASSLGSGKVQPQH
j_call: TRBJ1-2; v_call: TRBV18; cdr3_aa: ASSQPGQGNYGYT
j_call: TRBJ1-2; v_call: TRBV28; cdr3_aa: ASRQTGSQGYT
j_call: TRBJ1-5; v_call: TRBV10-2; cdr3_aa: ASRETRIQPQH
j_call: TRBJ1-1; v_call: TRBV18; cdr3_aa: ASSPSGTGGRNTEAF
j_call: TRBJ2-7; v_call: TRBV19; cdr3_aa: ASTSTGTYEQY
j_call: TRBJ2-6; v_call: TRBV14; cdr3_aa: ASSPSRWTAGANVLT
j_call: TRBJ1-1; v_call: TRBV12-5; cdr3_aa: ASGLGGVITEAF
j_call: TRBJ2-1; v_call: TRBV18; cdr3_aa: ASSPVSSGDMF
j_call: TRBJ2-7; v_call: TRBV6-8; cdr3_aa: ASSSGLFSSYEQY
j_call: TRBJ2-5; v_call: TRBV5-1; cdr3_aa: ASSLNTGRQETQY
j_call: TRBJ2-5; v_call: TRBV11-3; cdr3_aa: ASSPSGEGKTQY
j_call: TRBJ2-5; v_call: TRBV25-1; cdr3_aa: ASSESGLGQRGETQY
j_call: TRBJ2-7; v_call: TRBV11-3; cdr3_aa: ASSQSNGLAGVEQY
j_call: TRBJ1-5; v_call: TRBV10-2; cdr3_aa: ASSGDRGRQPQH
j_call: TRBJ2-3; v_call: TRBV19; cdr3_aa: ASSPFGSAGVDTQY
j_call: TRBJ1-1; v_call: TRBV19; cdr3_aa: ASSMGRGLGTEAF
j_call: TRBJ1-1; v_call: TRBV11-3; cdr3_aa: ASSTPGGNTEAF
j_call: TRBJ1-4; v_call: TRBV19; cdr3_aa: ASSRTREKLF
j_call: TRBJ2-3; v_call: TRBV6-7; cdr3_aa: ASGHTDTQY